The 4 T cell receptor beta chains below were found in one sample sequenced in a study of shared clonotypes between healthy human individuals. Some clones are missing from TCRdb's copy, which holds only in-frame ones; the method was immunoSEQ multiplex PCR. The sample records fewer than 2.5 million clones, approximately 94% being singletons. The specimen was naive CD4+ T cells from PBMCs. The subset denotes: CD45RA+ positively selected. The receptors were sampled from a young man in good health. Some clones in this sample may be carry-over from other donors' samples.

This clone was observed a single time. The chain has TRBV5-1 and TRBJ1-5; a weak D match, TRBD1 (6 bases). CDR1 SGHRS and CDR2 YFSETQ come from the germline V gene. V gave up 2 bases and J gave up 7 bases, with 16 bases separating them. This CDR3 contains 15 residues. The CDR3 nucleotides are TGCGCCAGCAGCTTTATCCCAGGGGAAGGACAGCCCCAGCATTTT. It translates to CASSFIPGEGQPQHF.

The chain combines TRBV6-5 with TRBJ1-1; D gene uncertain. This CDR3 contains 13 residues. In germline, CDR1 is MNHEY, CDR2 SVGAGI. The V and J ends lost 6 bases and 1 base respectively, with 9 bases between them. CDR3 DNA: TGTGCCAGCAGAACGTTGGGGAACACTGAAGCTTTCTTT. This translates into CASRTLGNTEAFF.

The V call is TRBV9, the J call TRBJ1-2; a possible D gene is TRBD1 (6 bases). There are 15 residues in the CDR3. CDR1 SGDLS and CDR2 YYNGEE come from the germline V gene. The ends were cut back, 3 bases at V and 8 bases at J, with 20 bases in the middle. The CDR3 region has the DNA TGTGCCAGCAGCGGCGACCCCGGGGGCGCTGAAGGCTACACCTTC. Its translation is CASSGDPGGAEGYTF. Full variable domain (missing parts from reference TRBV9 and TRBJ1-2): DSGVTQTPKHLITATGQRVTLRCSPRSGDLSVYWYQQSLDQGLQFLIQYYNGEERAKGNILERFSAQQFPDLHSELNLSSLELGDSALYFCASSGDPGGAEGYTFGSGTRLTVV.

The rearrangement joins TRBV5-1 to TRBJ2-3, with 10 nucleotides matching TRBD2. Germline values: CDR1 SGHRS, CDR2 YFSETQ. CDR3 length: 16 amino acids. Losses at the gene ends were 4 bases for V and 2 bases for J; bases not matched to a gene: 7. In nucleotides, the CDR3 is TGCGCCAGCAGCCGCTTAACTAGCGGGGTCACAGATACGCAGTATTTT. Translating gives CASSRLTSGVTDTQYF.